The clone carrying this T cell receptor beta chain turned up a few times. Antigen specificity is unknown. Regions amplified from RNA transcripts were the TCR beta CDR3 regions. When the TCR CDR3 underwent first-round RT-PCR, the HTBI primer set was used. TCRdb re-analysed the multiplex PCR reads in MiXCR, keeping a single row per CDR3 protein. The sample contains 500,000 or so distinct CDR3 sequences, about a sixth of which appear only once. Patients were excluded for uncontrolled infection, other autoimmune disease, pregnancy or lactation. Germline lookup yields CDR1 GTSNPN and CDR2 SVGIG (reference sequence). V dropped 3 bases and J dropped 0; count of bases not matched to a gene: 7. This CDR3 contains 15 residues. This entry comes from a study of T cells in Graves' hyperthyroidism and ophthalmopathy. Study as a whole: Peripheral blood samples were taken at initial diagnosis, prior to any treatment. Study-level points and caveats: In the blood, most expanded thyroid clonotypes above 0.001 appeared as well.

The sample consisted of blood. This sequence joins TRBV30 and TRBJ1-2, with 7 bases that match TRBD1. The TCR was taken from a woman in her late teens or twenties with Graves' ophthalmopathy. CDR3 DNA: TGTGCCTGGAGCCGGACAGGCCAAGCTAACTATGGCTACACCTTC. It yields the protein CAWSRTGQANYGYTF.